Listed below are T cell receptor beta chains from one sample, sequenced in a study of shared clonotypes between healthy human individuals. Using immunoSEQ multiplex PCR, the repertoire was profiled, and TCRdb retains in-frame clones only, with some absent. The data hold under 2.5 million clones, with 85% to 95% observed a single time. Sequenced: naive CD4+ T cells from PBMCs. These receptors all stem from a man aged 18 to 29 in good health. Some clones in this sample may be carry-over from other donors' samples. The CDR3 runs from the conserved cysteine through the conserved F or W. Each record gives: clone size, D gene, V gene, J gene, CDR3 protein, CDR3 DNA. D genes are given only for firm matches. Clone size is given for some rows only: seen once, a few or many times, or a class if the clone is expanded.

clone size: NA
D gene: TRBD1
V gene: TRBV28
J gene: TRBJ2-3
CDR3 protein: CASSLDPPGQGADTQYF
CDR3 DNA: TGTGCCAGCAGTTTAGACCCCCCGGGACAGGGGGCAGATACGCAGTATTTT

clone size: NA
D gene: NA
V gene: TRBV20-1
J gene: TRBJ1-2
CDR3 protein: CSEMGNYGYTF
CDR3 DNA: TGCAGTGAAATGGGAAACTATGGCTACACCTTC

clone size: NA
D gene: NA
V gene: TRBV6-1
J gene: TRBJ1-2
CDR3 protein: CASSEVDRGYGYTF
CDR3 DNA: TGTGCCAGCAGTGAAGTAGACAGAGGCTATGGCTACACCTTC

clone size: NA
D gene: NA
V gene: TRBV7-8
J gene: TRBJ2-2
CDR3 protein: CASSRLGGVFPSTGELFF
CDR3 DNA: TGTGCCAGCAGCCGGCTAGGGGGAGTATTCCCCAGCACCGGGGAGCTGTTTTTT

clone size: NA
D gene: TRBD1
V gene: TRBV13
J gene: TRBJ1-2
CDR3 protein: CASSRRTGTNYGYTF
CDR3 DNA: TGTGCCAGCAGCCGCCGGACAGGAACTAACTATGGCTACACCTTC

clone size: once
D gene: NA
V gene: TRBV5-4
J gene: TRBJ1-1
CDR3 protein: CASSRLQENTEAFF
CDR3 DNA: TGTGCCAGCAGCCGATTACAGGAGAACACTGAAGCTTTCTTT

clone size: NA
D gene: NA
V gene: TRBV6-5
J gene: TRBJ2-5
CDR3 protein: CASRATRSQETQYF
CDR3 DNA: TGTGCCAGCCGAGCAACTCGGTCCCAAGAGACCCAGTACTTC

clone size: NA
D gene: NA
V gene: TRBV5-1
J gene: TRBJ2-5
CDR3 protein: CASSPWMLQETQYF
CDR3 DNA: TGCGCCAGCAGCCCGTGGATGTTACAAGAGACCCAGTACTTC

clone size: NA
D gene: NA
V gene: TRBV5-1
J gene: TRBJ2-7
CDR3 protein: CASSLGTDFSYEQYF
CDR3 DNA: TGCGCCAGCAGCTTGGGGACGGACTTCTCCTACGAGCAGTACTTC

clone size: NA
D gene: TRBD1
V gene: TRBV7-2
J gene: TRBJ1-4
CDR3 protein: CASSPRTGGEKLFF
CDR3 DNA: TGTGCCAGCAGCCCCCGGACAGGGGGCGAAAAACTGTTTTTT

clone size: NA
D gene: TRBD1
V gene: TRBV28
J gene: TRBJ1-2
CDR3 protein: CASSLPSDRGDGYTF
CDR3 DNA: TGTGCCAGCAGTTTACCATCCGACAGGGGCGATGGCTACACCTTC

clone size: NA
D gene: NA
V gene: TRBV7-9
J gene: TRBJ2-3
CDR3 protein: CASSSTGRTQYF
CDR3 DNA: TGTGCCAGCAGCTCGACAGGACGCACGCAGTATTTT

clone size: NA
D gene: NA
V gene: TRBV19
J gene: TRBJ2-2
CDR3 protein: CASRTGTRAGELFF
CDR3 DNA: TGTGCCAGTAGAACCGGGACTCGAGCCGGGGAGCTGTTTTTT

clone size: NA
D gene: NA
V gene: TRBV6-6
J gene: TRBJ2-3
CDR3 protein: CASSYLSGDTQYF
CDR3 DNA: TGTGCCAGCAGTTACTTGTCAGGAGATACGCAGTATTTT

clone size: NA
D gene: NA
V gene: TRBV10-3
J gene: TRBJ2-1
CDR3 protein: CAISHSSGNIISYNEQFF
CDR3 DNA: TGTGCCATCAGCCATAGTTCGGGAAACATCATCTCCTACAATGAGCAGTTCTTC

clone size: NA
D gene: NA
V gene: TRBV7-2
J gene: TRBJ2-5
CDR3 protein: CASSPIDWETQYF
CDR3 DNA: TGTGCCAGCAGCCCTATTGATTGGGAGACCCAGTACTTC

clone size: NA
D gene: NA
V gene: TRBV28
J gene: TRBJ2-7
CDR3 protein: CASSLAGGSYEQYF
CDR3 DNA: TGTGCCAGCAGTTTAGCGGGCGGATCCTACGAGCAGTACTTC

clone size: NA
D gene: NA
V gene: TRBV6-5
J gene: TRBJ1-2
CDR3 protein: CASSRGGSGYTF
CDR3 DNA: TGTGCCAGCAGCCGGGGGGGATCTGGCTACACCTTC